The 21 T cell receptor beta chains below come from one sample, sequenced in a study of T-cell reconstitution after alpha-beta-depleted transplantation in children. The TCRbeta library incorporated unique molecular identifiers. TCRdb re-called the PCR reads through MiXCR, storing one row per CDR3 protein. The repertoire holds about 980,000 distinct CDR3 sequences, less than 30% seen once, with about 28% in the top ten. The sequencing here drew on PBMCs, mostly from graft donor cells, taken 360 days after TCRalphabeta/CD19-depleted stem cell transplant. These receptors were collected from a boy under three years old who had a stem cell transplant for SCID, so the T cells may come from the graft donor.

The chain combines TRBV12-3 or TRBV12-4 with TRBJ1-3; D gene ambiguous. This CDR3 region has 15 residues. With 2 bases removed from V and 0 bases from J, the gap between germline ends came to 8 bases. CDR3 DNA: TGTGCCAGCAGTTTACTCCCCCCCTCTGGAAACACCATATATTTT. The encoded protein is CASSLLPPSGNTIYF.

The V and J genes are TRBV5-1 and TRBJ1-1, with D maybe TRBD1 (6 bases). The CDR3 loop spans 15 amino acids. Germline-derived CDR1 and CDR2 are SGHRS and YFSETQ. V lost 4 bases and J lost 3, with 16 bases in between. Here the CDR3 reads CASSLKTGGDTEAFF. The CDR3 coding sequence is TGCGCCAGCAGCCTTAAGACAGGAGGGGACACTGAAGCTTTCTTT.

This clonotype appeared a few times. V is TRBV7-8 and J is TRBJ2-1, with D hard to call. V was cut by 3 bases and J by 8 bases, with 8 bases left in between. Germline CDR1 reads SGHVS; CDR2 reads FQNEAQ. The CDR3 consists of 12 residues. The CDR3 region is CASSFLEDEQFF. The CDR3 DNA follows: TGTGCCAGCAGCTTCCTTGAGGATGAGCAGTTCTTC.

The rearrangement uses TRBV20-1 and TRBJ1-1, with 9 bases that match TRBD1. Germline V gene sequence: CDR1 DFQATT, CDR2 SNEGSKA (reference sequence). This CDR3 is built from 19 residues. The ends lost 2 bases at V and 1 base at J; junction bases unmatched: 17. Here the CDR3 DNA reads TGCAGTGCTAGATCTAGGTACAGGGGGCACTTACCCACGAACACTGAAGCTTTCTTT. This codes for CSARSRYRGHLPTNTEAFF.

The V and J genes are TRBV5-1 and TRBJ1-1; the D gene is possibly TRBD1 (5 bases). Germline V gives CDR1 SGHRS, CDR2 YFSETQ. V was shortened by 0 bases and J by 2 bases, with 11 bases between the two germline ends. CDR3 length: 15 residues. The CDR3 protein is CASSLGQLPNTEAFF. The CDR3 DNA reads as TGCGCCAGCAGCTTGGGACAGTTACCCAACACTGAAGCTTTCTTT.

The CDR3 sequence: CASSHSTVRSYNEQFF. CDR3 coding DNA: TGCGCCAGCAGCCACTCGACAGTGCGCTCCTACAATGAGCAGTTCTTC. This rearrangement joins TRBV5-1 to TRBJ2-1; tentatively, D is TRBD1 (5 bases). Germline CDR1 and CDR2: SGHRS and YFSETQ. This CDR3 contains 16 residues. V lost 4 bases and J lost 0, with 14 bases in between.

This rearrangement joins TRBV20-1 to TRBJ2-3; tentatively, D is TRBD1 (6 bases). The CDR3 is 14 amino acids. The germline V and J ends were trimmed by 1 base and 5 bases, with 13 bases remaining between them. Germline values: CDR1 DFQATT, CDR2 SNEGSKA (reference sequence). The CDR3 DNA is TGCAGTGCTAGAGTATGGGGGCCTGTAGATACGCAGTATTTT. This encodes CSARVWGPVDTQYF.

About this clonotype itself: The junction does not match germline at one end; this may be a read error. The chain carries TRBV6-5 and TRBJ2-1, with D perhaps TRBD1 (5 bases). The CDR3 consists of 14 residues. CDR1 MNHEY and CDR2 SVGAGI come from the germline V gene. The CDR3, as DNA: TGTGCCAGCAGTTACTCCCTTAGATTGGGGCAATGGCTCTTC. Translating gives CASSYSLRLGQWLF.

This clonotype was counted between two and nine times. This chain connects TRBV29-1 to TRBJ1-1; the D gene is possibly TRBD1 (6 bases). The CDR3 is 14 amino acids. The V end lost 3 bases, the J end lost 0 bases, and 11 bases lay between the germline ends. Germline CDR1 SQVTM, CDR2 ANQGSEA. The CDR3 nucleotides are TGCAGCGTTGACATCACAGGGATGAACACTGAAGCTTTCTTT. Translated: CSVDITGMNTEAFF.

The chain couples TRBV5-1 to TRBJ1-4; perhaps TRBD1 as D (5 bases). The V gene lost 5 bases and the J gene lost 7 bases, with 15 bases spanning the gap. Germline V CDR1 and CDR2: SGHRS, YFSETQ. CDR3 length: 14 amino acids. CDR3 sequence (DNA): TGCGCCAGCAGTCGGGGCGGTGGAGCTGAAAAACTGTTTTTT. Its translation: CASSRGGGAEKLFF.

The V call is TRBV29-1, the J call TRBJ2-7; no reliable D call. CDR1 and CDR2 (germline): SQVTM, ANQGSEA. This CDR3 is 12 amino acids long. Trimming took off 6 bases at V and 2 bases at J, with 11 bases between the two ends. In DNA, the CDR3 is TGCAGCGTCGTGGACCGAACCTACGAGCAGTACTTC. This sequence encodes CSVVDRTYEQYF.

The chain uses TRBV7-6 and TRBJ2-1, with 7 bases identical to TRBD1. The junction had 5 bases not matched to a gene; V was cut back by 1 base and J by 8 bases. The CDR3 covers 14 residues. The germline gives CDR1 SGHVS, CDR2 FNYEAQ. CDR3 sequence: CASSLVEGAYEQFF. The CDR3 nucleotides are TGTGCCAGCAGCTTAGTAGAGGGGGCATATGAGCAGTTCTTC.

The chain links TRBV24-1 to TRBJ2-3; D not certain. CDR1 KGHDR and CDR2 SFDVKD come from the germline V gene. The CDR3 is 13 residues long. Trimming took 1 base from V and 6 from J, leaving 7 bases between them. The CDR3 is CATSDLAADTQYF. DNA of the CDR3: TGTGCCACCAGTGATTTAGCCGCGGATACGCAGTATTTT.

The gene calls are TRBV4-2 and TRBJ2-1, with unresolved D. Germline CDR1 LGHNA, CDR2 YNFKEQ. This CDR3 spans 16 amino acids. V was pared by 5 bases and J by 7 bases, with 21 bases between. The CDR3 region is CASSRMTRVEINEQFF. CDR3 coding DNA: TGTGCCAGCAGCAGAATGACAAGAGTGGAGATAAATGAGCAGTTCTTC.

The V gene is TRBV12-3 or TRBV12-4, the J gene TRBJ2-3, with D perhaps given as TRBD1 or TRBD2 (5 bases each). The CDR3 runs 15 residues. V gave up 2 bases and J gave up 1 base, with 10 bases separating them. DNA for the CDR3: TGTGCCAGCAGTTTAACGTTGGGGGGCACAGATACGCAGTATTTT. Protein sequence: CASSLTLGGTDTQYF.

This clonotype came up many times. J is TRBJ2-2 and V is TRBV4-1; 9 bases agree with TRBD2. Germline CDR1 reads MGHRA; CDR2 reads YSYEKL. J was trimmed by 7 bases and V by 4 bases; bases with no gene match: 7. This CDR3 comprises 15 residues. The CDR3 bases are TGCGCCAGCAGCCCCAGCGGGGGGTATGTCGGGGAGCTGTTTTTT. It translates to CASSPSGGYVGELFF.

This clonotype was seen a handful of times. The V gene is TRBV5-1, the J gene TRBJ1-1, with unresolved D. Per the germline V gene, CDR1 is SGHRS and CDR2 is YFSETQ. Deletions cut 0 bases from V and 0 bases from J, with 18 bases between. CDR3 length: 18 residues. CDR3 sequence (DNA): TGCGCCAGCAGCTTGGAGGGCAGTGGGAGCCTCATGAACACTGAAGCTTTCTTT. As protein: CASSLEGSGSLMNTEAFF.

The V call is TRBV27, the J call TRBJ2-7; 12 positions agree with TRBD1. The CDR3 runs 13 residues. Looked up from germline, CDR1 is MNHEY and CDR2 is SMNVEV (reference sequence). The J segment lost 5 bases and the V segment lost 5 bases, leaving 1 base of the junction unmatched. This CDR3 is CASSGTGGDEQYF. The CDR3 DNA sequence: TGTGCCAGCAGTGGGACAGGGGGCGACGAGCAGTACTTC.

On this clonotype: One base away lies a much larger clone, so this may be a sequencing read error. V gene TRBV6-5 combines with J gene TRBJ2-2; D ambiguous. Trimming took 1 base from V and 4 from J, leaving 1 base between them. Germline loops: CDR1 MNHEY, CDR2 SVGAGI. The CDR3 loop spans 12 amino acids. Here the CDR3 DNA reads TGTGCCAGCAGTTACTTCACCGGGGAGCTGTTTTTT. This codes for CASSYFTGELFF.

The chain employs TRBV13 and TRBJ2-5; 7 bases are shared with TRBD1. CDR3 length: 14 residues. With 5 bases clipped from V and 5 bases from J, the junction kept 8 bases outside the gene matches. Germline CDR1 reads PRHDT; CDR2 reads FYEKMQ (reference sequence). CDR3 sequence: CASSGDRVEETQYF. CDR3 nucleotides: TGTGCCAGCAGCGGAGACAGGGTGGAGGAGACCCAGTACTTC.

CDR3 coding DNA: TGCGCCAGCAGTGAGTGGAGGACAGGTCGGAACGAGCAGTACTTC. Translating it yields CASSEWRTGRNEQYF. The chain combines TRBV10-1 with TRBJ2-7, with 7 bases lining up with TRBD1. V dropped 1 base and J dropped 5; count of bases not matched to a gene: 8. CDR1 and CDR2 from the germline V gene are WNHNN and SYGVQD (reference sequence). This CDR3 spans 15 amino acids.